The present T cell receptor beta chain was sequenced within a study of blood T cell repertoires in COVID-19. Repertoires were generated with immunoSEQ multiplex PCR, while TCRdb's copy carries only in-frame clones and drops some. This table has about 300,000 clones, approximately 88% appearing once. Germline values: CDR1 MNHEY, CDR2 SVGAGI. The CDR3 is 16 amino acids. J was trimmed by 9 bases and V by 0 bases; bases with no gene match: 8. The chain is built from TRBV6-5 and TRBJ1-6; 7 nucleotides agree with TRBD1. This TCR was sampled from a human donor with COVID-19, enrolled during active disease. The donor label of this sample is uncertain. Sequencing input: peripheral blood. For the CDR3, the DNA is TGTGCCAGCAGTTACTCATTAGGGGGCGGAGGTTCACCCCTCCACTTT. It codes for CASSYSLGGGGSPLHF.